Below are 20 T cell receptor beta chains sequenced from a single sample in a study of CD8 T cells in ankylosing spondylitis (dated by TCRdb to about 2017). Broad study findings and their caveats: A TCR beta motif of 7 or 8 highly homologous amino acid variants appeared characteristic of blood from ankylosing spondylitis patients.

Library preparation employed 5' RACE. Sequencing was carried out with an Illumina HiSeq 2500. Using fastp trimming at Q25 and MiXCR clonotype assembly, TCRdb reanalyzed the public sequencing data and kept in-frame beta chains. Under each unique CDR3 protein, matching rows form one entry showing the most common genes and DNA. For this sample there are around 490,000 distinct CDR3 sequences; over 4% appear just once. Around 3.6% of the sample is in the top ten clones. Antigens of these TCRs are unknown. Sequencing used blood, either unsorted or a sorted T cell fraction (not recorded which). These receptors were obtained from a male donor with ankylosing spondylitis.

This clonotype was counted ten times or more. The gene calls are TRBV5-1 and TRBJ1-2, with a tentative D call TRBD1 (5 bases). This CDR3 is built from 17 residues. Between the trimmed V and J ends, which lost 4 bases and 3 bases, there was a span of 22 bases. Germline assignment: CDR1 SGHRS and CDR2 YFSETQ. The CDR3: CASSELVGKGRDYGYTF. Here the CDR3 DNA reads TGCGCCAGCAGCGAGTTGGTGGGGAAGGGACGTGACTATGGCTACACCTTC. Together with reference TRBV5-1 and TRBJ1-2, the CDR3 gives the full variable domain: KAGVTQTPRYLIKTRGQQVTLSCSPISGHRSVSWYQQTPGQGLQFLFEYFSETQRNKGNFPGRFSGRQFSNSRSEMNVSTLELGDSALYLCASSELVGKGRDYGYTFGSGTRLTVV.

This clonotype came up many times. The J gene is TRBJ2-3, the V gene TRBV5-6; 8 bases fit TRBD2. The length of the CDR3 is 15 residues. Germline V gene sequence: CDR1 SGHDT, CDR2 YYEEEE. The ends lost 3 bases at V and 2 bases at J; junction bases unmatched: 5. DNA for the CDR3: TGTGCCAGCAGCTGGGTAGCGGGACTCACAGATACGCAGTATTTT. Protein sequence: CASSWVAGLTDTQYF.

This clonotype was seen at least ten times. V usage is TRBV5-1 and J usage is TRBJ1-1, with 10 bases that match TRBD1. CDR3 size: 15 residues. Germline assignment: CDR1 SGHRS and CDR2 YFSETQ. The J segment lost 5 bases and the V segment lost 4 bases, leaving 8 bases of the junction unmatched. The CDR3 coding sequence is TGCGCCAGCAGCACCCGGGACAGGGGAAAGACTGAAGCTTTCTTT. It translates to CASSTRDRGKTEAFF.

The V call is TRBV25-1, the J call TRBJ2-1; TRBD1 matches 12 bases. CDR1 and CDR2 from the germline V gene are MGHDK and SYGVNS. With V trimmed by 7 bases and J by 8 bases, 12 bases remained unmatched. The CDR3 contains 16 residues. CDR3 in amino acids: CASTTGGTGGADEQFF. In DNA form, the CDR3 reads TGTGCCAGCACCACGGGGGGGACAGGGGGCGCGGATGAGCAGTTCTTC.

This clonotype was observed many times. V and J are TRBV4-2 and TRBJ2-7; 11 bases are a match to TRBD1. V gave up 7 bases and J gave up 7 bases; unmatched junction bases: 9. The length of the CDR3 is 14 residues. CDR1 and CDR2 (germline): LGHNA, YNFKEQ. Written as DNA, the CDR3 is TGTGCCAGCACTCCGGGACAGGGGGTTTTAGAGCAGTACTTC. This sequence encodes CASTPGQGVLEQYF.

This clonotype was picked up a small number of times. A single base separates this from a much larger clone, so it may be a read error. The V and J genes are TRBV6-2 or TRBV6-3 and TRBJ2-5, with 11 bases aligning to TRBD2. Trimming took 5 bases from V and 3 from J; bases not matched to a gene: 8. The CDR3 sequence is 16 residues long. CDR1 and CDR2 (germline): MNHEY, SVGEGT. The CDR3 reads CASSIIAGGYKETQYF. The DNA for the CDR3 is TGTGCCAGCAGTATAATAGCGGGGGGGTACAAAGAGACCCAGTACTTC.

At least ten counts were recorded for this clonotype. The chain carries TRBV3-1 and TRBJ2-5; D is possibly TRBD1 or TRBD2 (5 bases each). CDR3 size: 15 residues. With 5 bases removed from V and 5 bases from J, the gap between germline ends came to 18 bases. Per the germline V gene, CDR1 is LGHDT and CDR2 is YNNKEL (reference sequence). For the CDR3, the DNA is TGTGCCAGCAGCACCCCCGGGACCGTTCGGGAGACCCAGTACTTC. Translation: CASSTPGTVRETQYF.

This clonotype occurred many times. V is TRBV24-1 and J is TRBJ1-5; D is ambiguous. Trimming cost V 3 bases and J 4 bases, with 9 bases left between them. The CDR3 covers 14 residues. In germline, CDR1 is KGHDR, CDR2 SFDVKD. DNA for the CDR3: TGTGCCACCAGTGATATTAAGGGAAATCAGCCCCAGCATTTT. It translates to CATSDIKGNQPQHF.

This clonotype was found many times. This chain connects TRBV28 to TRBJ2-3, with a possible D match to TRBD1 (6 bases). Trimming left V 2 bases short and J 7 bases short, with 7 bases between. The CDR3 runs to 12 residues. Germline V gene lookup returns CDR1 MDHEN and CDR2 SYDVKM. The CDR3 nucleotides read TGTGCCAGCAGTTTAGGGACAAATACGCAGTATTTT. It encodes CASSLGTNTQYF.

This clonotype was picked up many times. The rearrangement joins TRBV27 to TRBJ2-1, with D possibly being TRBD1 or TRBD2 (5 bases each). The CDR3 is made up of 13 amino acids. CDR1 and CDR2 from the germline V gene are MNHEY and SMNVEV (reference sequence). V was trimmed by 7 bases and J by 9 bases, leaving 16 bases between them. The CDR3 protein is CASNLGPFSEQFF. CDR3 coding DNA: TGTGCCAGCAATTTGGGACCTTTCAGTGAGCAGTTCTTC.

J is TRBJ2-2 and V is TRBV5-4; a weak D match, TRBD2 (5 bases). Germline V gene data show CDR1 as SGHNT and CDR2 as YYREEE (reference sequence). The CDR3 has 17 amino acids. V lost 3 bases and J 0 bases, leaving 15 bases between the germline ends. The CDR3 region has the DNA TGTGCCAGCAGCTCATACTTGGACTCATCGAACACCGGGGAGCTGTTTTTT. Translating gives CASSSYLDSSNTGELFF. Combining the CDR3 with reference TRBV5-4 and TRBJ2-2 gives the whole variable domain ETGVTQSPTHLIKTRGQQVTLRCSSQSGHNTVSWYQQALGQGPQFIFQYYREEENGRGNFPPRFSGLQFPNYSSELNVNALELDDSALYLCASSSYLDSSNTGELFFGEGSRLTVL.

There are many counts of this clonotype. This chain links TRBV5-1 with TRBJ2-7; D is unresolved. Per germline, CDR1 SGHRS and CDR2 YFSETQ. The V gene lost 5 bases and the J gene lost 1 base, with 16 bases spanning the gap. The CDR3 runs to 15 residues. The DNA for the CDR3 is TGCGCCAGCAGTATTCAAGGGCGTGTATCCTACGAGCAGTACTTC. Protein sequence: CASSIQGRVSYEQYF. Supplemented by reference TRBV5-1 and TRBJ2-7, the full variable domain reads KAGVTQTPRYLIKTRGQQVTLSCSPISGHRSVSWYQQTPGQGLQFLFEYFSETQRNKGNFPGRFSGRQFSNSRSEMNVSTLELGDSALYLCASSIQGRVSYEQYFGPGTRLTVT.

This clonotype was found a few times. The chain carries TRBV15 and TRBJ2-6, with a tentative D call TRBD1 (6 bases). The ends were cut back, 1 base at V and 1 base at J, with 11 bases in the middle. This CDR3 spans 17 amino acids. Germline loops: CDR1 LNHNV, CDR2 YYDKDF (reference sequence). The CDR3 spells CATSRAPRGSGANVLTF. CDR3 coding DNA: TGTGCCACCAGCAGAGCTCCAAGGGGGTCTGGGGCCAACGTCCTGACTTTC.

The table lists this clonotype with many counts. The rearrangement uses TRBV15 and TRBJ2-3; TRBD2 agrees at 11 bases. V trimming: 4 bases; J trimming: 6 bases; junction bases outside the gene matches: 9. From germline, CDR1 is LNHNV and CDR2 YYDKDF (reference sequence). The CDR3 length is 16 residues. The DNA of the CDR3 is TGTGCCACCAGCAAGAGGACTAGCGGGTCTTTGGATACGCAGTATTTT. The encoded protein is CATSKRTSGSLDTQYF.

This clonotype came up many times. The J gene is TRBJ1-1, the V gene TRBV20-1; 12 bases map to TRBD1. CDR3 length equals 16 residues. Germline values: CDR1 DFQATT, CDR2 SNEGSKA (reference sequence). Trimming removed 5 bases from V and 1 base from J; junction bases left unmatched: 8. The CDR3 here is CSAPGTGGARNTEAFF. CDR3 sequence (DNA): TGCAGTGCTCCCGGGACAGGGGGCGCGAGGAACACTGAAGCTTTCTTT.

This clonotype was observed a few times. V gene TRBV5-6 combines with J gene TRBJ1-6, with D possibly matching TRBD1 (6 bases). With 5 bases removed from V and 0 bases from J, the gap between germline ends came to 15 bases. The CDR3 consists of 17 residues. Germline V lookup: CDR1 SGHDT, CDR2 YYEEEE. The CDR3 region is CASRFGTTISYNSPLHF. CDR3 DNA sequence: TGTGCCAGCAGATTCGGGACAACAATCTCCTATAATTCACCCCTCCACTTT.

This clonotype has more than one count but fewer than ten. This chain uses TRBV28 with TRBJ2-2; 8 nucleotides line up with TRBD1. Germline CDR1 is MDHEN and CDR2 is SYDVKM. The CDR3 sequence is 16 residues long. The junction had 5 bases not matched to a gene; V was cut back by 4 bases and J by 1 base. The CDR3 sequence is CASSSNRGLNTGELFF. In nucleotides, the CDR3 is TGTGCCAGCAGTTCAAACAGGGGGTTGAACACCGGGGAGCTGTTTTTT.

The chain recombines TRBV6-1 with TRBJ2-7; TRBD2 matches at 10 bases. The CDR3 consists of 18 residues. The V gene's germline CDR1 is MNHNS and CDR2 SASEGT. The trim removed 7 bases at V and 4 bases at J, leaving 19 bases unmatched. CDR3 in DNA: TGTGCCAGCAATACTTTACGGCTAGCGGGGGAGCAATCGTACGAGCAGTACTTC. Translation: CASNTLRLAGEQSYEQYF.

This clonotype showed up many times. The chain links TRBV20-1 to TRBJ1-2; D is unclear. Trimming left V 4 bases short and J 8 bases short, with 8 bases between. CDR3 length: 10 residues. Per the germline V gene, CDR1 is DFQATT and CDR2 is SNEGSKA (reference sequence). CDR3 loop: CSATERGYTF. Here the CDR3 DNA reads TGCAGTGCTACAGAGAGAGGCTACACCTTC.

This clonotype was seen at least ten times. The chain employs TRBV9 and TRBJ2-3; D may correspond to TRBD1 or TRBD2 (6 bases each). The V end was cut by 3 bases, the J end by 7 bases, with 15 bases between. Germline V gene data show CDR1 as SGDLS and CDR2 as YYNGEE. This CDR3 contains 14 residues. CDR3 region: CASSDPRGHNTQYF. The CDR3 DNA reads as TGTGCCAGCAGCGACCCCCGGGGGCACAATACGCAGTATTTT.